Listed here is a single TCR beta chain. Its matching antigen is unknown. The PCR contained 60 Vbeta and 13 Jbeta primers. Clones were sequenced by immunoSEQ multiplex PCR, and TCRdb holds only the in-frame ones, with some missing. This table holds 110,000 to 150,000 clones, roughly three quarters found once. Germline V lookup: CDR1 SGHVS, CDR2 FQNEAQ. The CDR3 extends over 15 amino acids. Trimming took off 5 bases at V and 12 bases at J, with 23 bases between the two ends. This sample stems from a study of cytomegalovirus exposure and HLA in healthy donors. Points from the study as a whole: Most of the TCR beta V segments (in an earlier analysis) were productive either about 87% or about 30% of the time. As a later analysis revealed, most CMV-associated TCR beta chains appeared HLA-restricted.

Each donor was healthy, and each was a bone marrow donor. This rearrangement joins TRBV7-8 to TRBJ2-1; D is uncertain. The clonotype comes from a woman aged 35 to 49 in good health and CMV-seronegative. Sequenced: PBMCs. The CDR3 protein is CASSATPSSSIGQFF. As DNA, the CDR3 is TGTGCCAGCAGCGCCACGCCATCGAGTAGTATTGGGCAGTTCTTC.